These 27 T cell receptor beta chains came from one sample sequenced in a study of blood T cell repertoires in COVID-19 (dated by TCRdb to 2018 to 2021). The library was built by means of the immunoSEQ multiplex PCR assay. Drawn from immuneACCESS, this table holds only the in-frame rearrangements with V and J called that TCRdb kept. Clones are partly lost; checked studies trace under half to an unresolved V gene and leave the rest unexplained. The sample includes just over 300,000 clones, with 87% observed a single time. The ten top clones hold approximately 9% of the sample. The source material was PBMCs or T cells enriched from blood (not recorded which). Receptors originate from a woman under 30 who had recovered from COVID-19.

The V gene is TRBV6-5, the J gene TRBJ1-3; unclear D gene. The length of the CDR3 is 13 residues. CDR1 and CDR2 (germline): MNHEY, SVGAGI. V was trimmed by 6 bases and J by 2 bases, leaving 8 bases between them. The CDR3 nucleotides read TGTGCCAGCAGCGAGGGTGCTGGAAACACCATATATTTT. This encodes CASSEGAGNTIYF.

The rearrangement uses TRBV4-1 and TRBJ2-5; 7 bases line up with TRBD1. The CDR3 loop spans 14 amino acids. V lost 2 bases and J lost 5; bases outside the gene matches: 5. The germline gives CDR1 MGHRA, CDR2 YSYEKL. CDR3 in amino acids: CASSQKTGIETQYF. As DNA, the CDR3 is TGCGCCAGCAGCCAAAAGACAGGGATCGAGACCCAGTACTTC.

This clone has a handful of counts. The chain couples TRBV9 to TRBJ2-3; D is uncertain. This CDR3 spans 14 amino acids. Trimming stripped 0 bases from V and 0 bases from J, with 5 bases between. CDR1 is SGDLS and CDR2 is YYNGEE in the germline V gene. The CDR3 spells CASSVGQSTDTQYF. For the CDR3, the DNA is TGTGCCAGCAGCGTAGGTCAGAGCACAGATACGCAGTATTTT.

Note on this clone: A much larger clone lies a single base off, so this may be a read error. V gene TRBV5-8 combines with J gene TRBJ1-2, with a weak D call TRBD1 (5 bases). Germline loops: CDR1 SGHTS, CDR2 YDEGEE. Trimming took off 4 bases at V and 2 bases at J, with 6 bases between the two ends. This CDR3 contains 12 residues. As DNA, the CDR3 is TGTGCCAGCAGCGCAGGGAACTATGGCTACACCTTC. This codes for CASSAGNYGYTF. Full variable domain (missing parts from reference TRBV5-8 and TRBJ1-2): EAGVTQSPTHLIKTRGQQATLRCSPISGHTSVYWYQQALGLGLQFLLWYDEGEERNRGNFPPRFSGRQFPNYSSELNVNALELEDSALYLCASSAGNYGYTFGSGTRLTVV.

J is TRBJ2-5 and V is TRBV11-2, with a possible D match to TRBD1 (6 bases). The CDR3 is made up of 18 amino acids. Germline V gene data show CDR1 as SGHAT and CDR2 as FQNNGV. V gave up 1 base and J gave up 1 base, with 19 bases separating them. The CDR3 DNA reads TGTGCCAGCAGCTTAGTCGGCCTGCAGGGGTCGCGCCAAGAGACCCAGTACTTC. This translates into CASSLVGLQGSRQETQYF.

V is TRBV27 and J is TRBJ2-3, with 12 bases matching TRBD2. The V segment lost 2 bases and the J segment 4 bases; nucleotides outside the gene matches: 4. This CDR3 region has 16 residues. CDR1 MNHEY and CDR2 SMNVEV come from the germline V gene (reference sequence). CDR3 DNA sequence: TGTGCCAGCAGTTTAGTACTAGCGGGGGGTGCAGATACGCAGTATTTT. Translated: CASSLVLAGGADTQYF.

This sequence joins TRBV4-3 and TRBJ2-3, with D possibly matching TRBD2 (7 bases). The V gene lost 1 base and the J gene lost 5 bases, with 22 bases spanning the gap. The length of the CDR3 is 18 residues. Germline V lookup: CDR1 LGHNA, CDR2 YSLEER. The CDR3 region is CASSQGVRPSGGGDTQYF. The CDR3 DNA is TGCGCCAGCAGCCAAGGGGTCCGGCCTAGCGGAGGGGGAGATACGCAGTATTTT.

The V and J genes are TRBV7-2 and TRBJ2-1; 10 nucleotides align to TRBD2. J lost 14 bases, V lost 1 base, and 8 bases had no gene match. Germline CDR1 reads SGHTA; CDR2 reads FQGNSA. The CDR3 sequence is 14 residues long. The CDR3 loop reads CASSLVASGRGKFF. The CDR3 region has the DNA TGTGCCAGCAGCTTAGTTGCTAGCGGGAGAGGGAAGTTCTTC.

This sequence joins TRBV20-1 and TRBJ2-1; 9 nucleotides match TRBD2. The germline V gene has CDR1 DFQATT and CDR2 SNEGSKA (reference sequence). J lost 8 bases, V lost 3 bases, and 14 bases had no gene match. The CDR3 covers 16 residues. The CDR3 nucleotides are TGCAGTGCTAGTAGTCCCGCTAGCGGGGTTGGGGATGAGCAGTTCTTC. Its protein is CSASSPASGVGDEQFF.

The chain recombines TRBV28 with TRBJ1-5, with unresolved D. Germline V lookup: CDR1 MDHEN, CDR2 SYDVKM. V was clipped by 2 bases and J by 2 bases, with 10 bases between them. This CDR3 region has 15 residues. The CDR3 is CASSLLSEGNQPQHF. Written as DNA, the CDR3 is TGTGCCAGCAGTTTACTGTCAGAGGGCAATCAGCCCCAGCATTTT.

CDR3 region: CASSLMTSGGHTDTQYF. The CDR3 region has the DNA TGTGCCAGCAGCCTAATGACTAGCGGGGGTCACACAGATACGCAGTATTTT. This chain uses TRBV6-2 or TRBV6-3 with TRBJ2-3; 12 bases align to TRBD2. V dropped 6 bases and J dropped 2; count of bases not matched to a gene: 9. The CDR3 is 17 residues long. Germline lookup yields CDR1 MNHEY and CDR2 SVGEGT.

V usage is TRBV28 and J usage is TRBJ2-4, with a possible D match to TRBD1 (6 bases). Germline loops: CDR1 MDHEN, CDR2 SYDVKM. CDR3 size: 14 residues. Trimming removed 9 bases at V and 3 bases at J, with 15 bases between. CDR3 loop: CARNQGYGKNIQYF. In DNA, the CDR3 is TGTGCCAGAAACCAGGGGTATGGCAAAAACATTCAGTACTTC.

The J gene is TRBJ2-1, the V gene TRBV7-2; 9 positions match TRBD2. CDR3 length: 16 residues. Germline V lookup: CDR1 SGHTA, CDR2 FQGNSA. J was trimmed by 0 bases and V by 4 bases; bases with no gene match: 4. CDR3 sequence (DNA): TGTGCCAGCAGCTCCCGACTAGCGGACTCCTACAATGAGCAGTTCTTC. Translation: CASSSRLADSYNEQFF.

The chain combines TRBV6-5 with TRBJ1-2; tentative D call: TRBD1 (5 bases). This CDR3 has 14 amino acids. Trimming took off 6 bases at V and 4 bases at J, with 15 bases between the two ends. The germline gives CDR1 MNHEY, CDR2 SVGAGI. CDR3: CASSQGGGGYGYTF. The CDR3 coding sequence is TGTGCCAGCAGCCAAGGTGGGGGAGGCTATGGCTACACCTTC.

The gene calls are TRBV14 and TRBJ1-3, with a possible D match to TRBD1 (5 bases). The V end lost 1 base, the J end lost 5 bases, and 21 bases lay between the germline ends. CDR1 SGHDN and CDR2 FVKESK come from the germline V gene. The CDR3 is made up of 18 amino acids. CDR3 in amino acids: CASSQASSPDKLRNTIYF. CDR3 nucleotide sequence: TGTGCCAGCAGCCAAGCAAGTTCCCCGGACAAGTTGCGAAACACCATATATTTT.

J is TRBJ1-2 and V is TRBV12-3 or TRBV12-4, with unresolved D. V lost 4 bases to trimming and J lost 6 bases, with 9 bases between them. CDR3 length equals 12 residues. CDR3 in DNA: TGTGCCAGCAGTTGGTTAGAGAATGGCTACACCTTC. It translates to CASSWLENGYTF.

As DNA, the CDR3 is TGTGCCAGCAGCTTAAGCGCCAGGGCCCAAGAGACCCAGTACTTC. This encodes CASSLSARAQETQYF. The chain is built from TRBV7-8 and TRBJ2-5; D possibly corresponds to TRBD1 (5 bases). Trimming pared 2 bases from V and 1 base from J, leaving 11 bases between. The length of the CDR3 is 15 residues. CDR1 is SGHVS and CDR2 is FQNEAQ in the germline V gene.

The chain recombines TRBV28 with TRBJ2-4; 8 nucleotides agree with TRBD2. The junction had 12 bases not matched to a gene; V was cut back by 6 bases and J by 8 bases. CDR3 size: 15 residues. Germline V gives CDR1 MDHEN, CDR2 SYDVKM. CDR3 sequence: CASSSLAGFGYIQYF. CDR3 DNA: TGTGCCAGCAGCAGTCTAGCGGGCTTTGGGTACATTCAGTACTTC.

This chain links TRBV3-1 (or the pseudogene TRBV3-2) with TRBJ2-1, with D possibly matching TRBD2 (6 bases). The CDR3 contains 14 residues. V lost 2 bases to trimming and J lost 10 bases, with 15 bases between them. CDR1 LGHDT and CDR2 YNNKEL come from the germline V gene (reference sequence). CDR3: CASSQPLVRGEQFF. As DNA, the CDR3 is TGTGCCAGCAGCCAACCTCTCGTACGGGGGGAGCAGTTCTTC.

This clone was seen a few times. The CDR3 reads CASSLYTGELFF. CDR3 nucleotide sequence: TGTGCCAGCAGTCTGTACACCGGGGAGCTGTTTTTT. The chain carries TRBV28 and TRBJ2-2, with D hard to call. Deletions cut 5 bases from V and 3 bases from J, with 4 bases between. The CDR3 covers 12 residues. Germline CDR1 and CDR2: MDHEN and SYDVKM.

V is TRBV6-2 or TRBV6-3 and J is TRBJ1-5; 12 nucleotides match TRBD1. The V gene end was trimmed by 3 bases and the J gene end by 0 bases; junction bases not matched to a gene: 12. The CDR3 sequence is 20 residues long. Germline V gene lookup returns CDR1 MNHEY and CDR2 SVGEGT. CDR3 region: CASSYNRDRGQSNSNQPQHF. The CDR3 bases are TGTGCCAGCAGTTATAACCGGGACAGGGGGCAGTCCAATAGCAATCAGCCCCAGCATTTT.

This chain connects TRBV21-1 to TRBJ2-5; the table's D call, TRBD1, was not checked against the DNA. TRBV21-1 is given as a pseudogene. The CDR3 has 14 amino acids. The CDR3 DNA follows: TGTGCCAGCAGCAGGGACAGGTACCAAGAGACCCAGTACTTC. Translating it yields CASSRDRYQETQYF.

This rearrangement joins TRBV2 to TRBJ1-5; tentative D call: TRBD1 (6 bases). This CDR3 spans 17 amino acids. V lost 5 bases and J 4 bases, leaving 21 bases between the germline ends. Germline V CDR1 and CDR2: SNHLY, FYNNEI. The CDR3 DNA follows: TGTGCCAGCAGTCGATCTGCGCAAGGAAGGGGGAATCAGCCCCAGCATTTT. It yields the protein CASSRSAQGRGNQPQHF.

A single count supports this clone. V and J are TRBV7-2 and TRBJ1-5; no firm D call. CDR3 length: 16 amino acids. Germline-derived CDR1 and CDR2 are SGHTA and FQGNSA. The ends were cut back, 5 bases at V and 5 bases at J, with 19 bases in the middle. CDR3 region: CASSDGTGNFYQPQHF. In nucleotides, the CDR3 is TGTGCCAGCAGCGACGGAACGGGAAATTTCTATCAGCCCCAGCATTTT.

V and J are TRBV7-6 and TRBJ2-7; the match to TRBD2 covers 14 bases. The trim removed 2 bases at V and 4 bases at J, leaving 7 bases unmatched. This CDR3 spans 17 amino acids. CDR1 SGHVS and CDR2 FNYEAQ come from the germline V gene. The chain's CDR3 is CASSLNPGLAGEYEQYF. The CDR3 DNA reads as TGTGCCAGCAGCTTAAATCCGGGACTAGCGGGGGAATACGAGCAGTACTTC.

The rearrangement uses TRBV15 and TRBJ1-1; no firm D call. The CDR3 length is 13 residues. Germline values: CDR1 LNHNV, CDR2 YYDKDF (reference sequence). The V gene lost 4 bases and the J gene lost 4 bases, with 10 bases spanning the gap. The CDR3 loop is CATSIGMATEAFF. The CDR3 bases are TGTGCCACCAGCATCGGGATGGCCACTGAAGCTTTCTTT.

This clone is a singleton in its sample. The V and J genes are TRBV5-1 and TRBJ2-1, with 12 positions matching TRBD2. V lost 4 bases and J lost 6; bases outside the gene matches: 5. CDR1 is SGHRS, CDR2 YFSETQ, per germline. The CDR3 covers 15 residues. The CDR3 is CASSLRTSGVNEQFF. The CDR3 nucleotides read TGCGCCAGCAGCCTCCGGACTAGCGGGGTCAATGAGCAGTTCTTC.